This T cell receptor beta chain appears in the sequencing data of a study of cytomegalovirus exposure and HLA in healthy donors (dated by TCRdb to about 2017). Looking at the study overall: The roughly 670 repertoires of the first cohort and the 110 or so validation repertoires were produced on the same platform, according to a later analysis. High-throughput TCR immunosequencing, statistical association of individual TCRs with disease status, and machine learning were combined to predict cytomegalovirus infection status. A separate validation cohort of roughly 110 different subjects was used in addition to the roughly 640-subject first cohort. The study aimed to test whether signatures of past pathogen exposure could be identified by cataloging public T cell receptors. Results the study describes overall, beyond this receptor: According to the authors, the approach could potentially be generalized to other disease states and immunological phenotypes. A few of the identified cytomegalovirus-associated TCR beta chains were confirmed in vitro to be specific for cytomegalovirus antigens. Most TCR sequences were seen in very few donors, while some public TCRs were found in many individuals. In a later analysis, TCRs clustered in the first cohort were found to also tend to co-occur in the 120 or so validation repertoires, with 94% of cluster scores above 0. In both the original and validation cohorts, the classifier was reported to diagnose cytomegalovirus status with high specificity and sensitivity. The study listed around 160 TCR beta chains as associated with cytomegalovirus. A later analysis lacked HLA typing for the validation cohort, so it scored co-occurrence in that cohort across all 110 or so repertoires.

The library was generated by the immunoSEQ multiplex PCR assay. For the original study's pipeline: To diagnose cytomegalovirus status from the catalog of TCR beta chain sequences, a statistical classification framework was built. Not all clones reach the TCRdb copy of this immuneACCESS table, which keeps in-frame sequences only. Checked studies attribute under half of the gap to unresolved V genes and leave the rest unexplained. The DNA was the basis for D and trimming; V, J and clone size are from that table. In this sample the table shows some 54,000 clones, around 90% of which occur a single time. 3% to 3.5% of the sample belongs to the ten largest clones. Taken from the germline V gene, the CDR1 and CDR2 loops are MNHNS and SASEGT. V loses 6 bases of germline sequence and J loses 4 bases, and the interval between the two ends is 4 bases. The CDR3 measures 10 amino acids from cysteine to phenylalanine. This entry keeps only the CDR3 DNA: 30 bases, framed from base 1.

This clone has just a few counts. Its antigen remains undetermined. No much larger clonotype is one base removed from it; base qualities were not supplied. Separate from the approximately 700-subject first cohort, the validation cohort of roughly 120 subjects was the group to which the donors belonged. The clonotype was recovered from a young man in good health and CMV-seronegative. Sequencing input: PBMCs. The rearrangement combines TRBV6-1 with TRBJ2-7, with the identity of the D gene unclear. The base sequence is TGTGCCAGCAGCTTTTACGAGCAGTACTTC. Its protein is CASSFYEQYF.